This T cell receptor beta chain was captured in a study of cytomegalovirus exposure and HLA in healthy donors. Study conclusions and caveats: Exclusion applied to some V segments, including TRBV6-2 and TRBV6-3, as they were indistinguishable.

PCR primers comprised 60 Vbeta and 13 Jbeta primers. Measured with immunoSEQ multiplex PCR; TCRdb has only the in-frame clones, and not every one. Of around 200,000 clones in the sample, approximately 82% were seen once. Looked up from germline, CDR1 is MNHNS and CDR2 is SASEGT. Trimming removed 0 bases at V and 0 bases at J, with 5 bases between. The CDR3 loop spans 14 amino acids. Points on this clone: The antigen remains undetermined.

The V gene is TRBV6-1, the J gene TRBJ1-2; D remains unclear. The sequencing sample was made of PBMCs. The sequence was collected from a woman between 45 and 65 years old in good health and CMV-seropositive. CDR3 sequence: CASSEAEANYGYTF. The CDR3 region has the DNA TGTGCCAGCAGTGAAGCGGAGGCTAACTATGGCTACACCTTC.